These 19 T cell receptor beta chains were sequenced from one sample in a study of blood T cell repertoires in COVID-19. Assay: immunoSEQ multiplex PCR; the TCRdb copy retains only in-frame clones and omits some. Of some 31,000 clones in the sample, over 90% were seen once. The specimen sequenced was peripheral blood. These receptors were obtained from a human donor in a cohort sampled during active COVID-19.

The chain recombines TRBV3-1 (or the pseudogene TRBV3-2) with TRBJ2-7; 10 bases are shared with TRBD2. J gave up 7 bases and V 0 bases, and 6 bases lay outside the gene matches. Germline CDR1 reads LGHDT; CDR2 reads YNNKEL (reference sequence). The CDR3 totals 15 residues. CDR3 sequence: CASSQDAAGGREQYF. For the CDR3, the DNA is TGTGCCAGCAGCCAAGATGCAGCGGGAGGGCGGGAGCAGTACTTC.

The chain couples TRBV4-1 to TRBJ1-3; D gene unclear. The CDR3 is 16 residues long. The V and J ends lost 3 bases and 1 base respectively, with 13 bases between them. The V gene's germline CDR1 is MGHRA and CDR2 YSYEKL. CDR3 DNA: TGCGCCAGCAGCCAGGGTAACGGGAAATCTGGAAACACCATATATTTT. Its protein is CASSQGNGKSGNTIYF.

The V and J genes are TRBV3-1 (or the pseudogene TRBV3-2) and TRBJ2-1; 10 bases map to TRBD1. Germline loops: CDR1 LGHDT, CDR2 YNNKEL (reference sequence). V was clipped by 0 bases and J by 6 bases; unmatched bases: 11. The CDR3 runs 18 residues. CDR3 DNA sequence: TGTGCCAGCAGCCAAGAACGAGCAGGACAGGGGGTGTCCAATGAGCAGTTCTTC. Protein sequence: CASSQERAGQGVSNEQFF.

The chain is built from TRBV10-2 and TRBJ2-2; a possible D gene is TRBD1 (6 bases). The CDR3 extends over 12 amino acids. V was clipped by 6 bases and J by 6 bases, with 8 bases between them. The germline gives CDR1 WSHSY, CDR2 SAAADI. The CDR3 bases are TGCGCCAGCAGACAGGGCGCCGGGGAGCTGTTTTTT. It specifies CASRQGAGELFF.

This clone was detected only a few times. The chain carries TRBV2 and TRBJ1-3; D call uncertain. With 4 bases removed from V and 4 bases from J, the gap between germline ends came to 5 bases. Germline V gene sequence: CDR1 SNHLY, CDR2 FYNNEI. This CDR3 comprises 12 residues. The CDR3 DNA is TGTGCCAGCAGTGGTCCGGGAAACACCATATATTTT. This gives the protein CASSGPGNTIYF.

The genes are TRBV30 and TRBJ2-2, with 7 positions matching TRBD2. Germline CDR1 GTSNPN, CDR2 SVGIG (reference sequence). The trim removed 3 bases at V and 7 bases at J, leaving 8 bases unmatched. CDR3 length: 14 amino acids. For the CDR3, the DNA is TGTGCCTGGAGCGGTCGACTAGCTGGCGGGGAGCTGTTTTTT. As protein: CAWSGRLAGGELFF.

The V and J genes are TRBV5-1 and TRBJ2-3; 8 nucleotides match TRBD2. V lost 3 bases and J lost 6; bases outside the gene matches: 3. The CDR3 contains 13 residues. In germline, CDR1 is SGHRS, CDR2 YFSETQ. The CDR3 sequence: CASSSGLGDTQYF. CDR3 DNA: TGCGCCAGCAGCTCGGGACTAGGGGATACGCAGTATTTT. Supplemented by reference TRBV5-1 and TRBJ2-3, the full variable domain reads KAGVTQTPRYLIKTRGQQVTLSCSPISGHRSVSWYQQTPGQGLQFLFEYFSETQRNKGNFPGRFSGRQFSNSRSEMNVSTLELGDSALYLCASSSGLGDTQYFGPGTRLTVL.

This sequence joins TRBV19 and TRBJ1-2; 9 nucleotides line up with TRBD1. Germline CDR1 reads LNHDA; CDR2 reads SQIVND (reference sequence). J lost 4 bases, V lost 3 bases, and 9 bases had no gene match. The CDR3 totals 16 residues. The CDR3 is CASSIFGGTGPYGYTF. CDR3 DNA sequence: TGTGCCAGTAGTATCTTCGGCGGGACAGGGCCCTATGGCTACACCTTC.

The chain carries TRBV24-1 and TRBJ2-2; D gene ambiguous. From germline, CDR1 is KGHDR and CDR2 SFDVKD. Trimming removed 5 bases at V and 7 bases at J, with 4 bases between. This CDR3 is 11 amino acids long. The CDR3 nucleotides read TGTGCCACCAGTGGCAGCGGGGAGCTGTTTTTT. This codes for CATSGSGELFF.

This chain connects TRBV13 to TRBJ2-1, with 14 bases lining up with TRBD2. Trimming took 5 bases from V and 9 from J; bases not matched to a gene: 6. The germline V gene has CDR1 PRHDT and CDR2 FYEKMQ (reference sequence). This CDR3 is built from 15 residues. The CDR3 protein is CASSPTSGRALEQFF. The CDR3 DNA follows: TGTGCCAGCAGCCCGACTAGCGGGAGGGCACTTGAGCAGTTCTTC.

The chain recombines TRBV5-6 with TRBJ1-3; 7 nucleotides agree with TRBD1. The germline V gene has CDR1 SGHDT and CDR2 YYEEEE. This CDR3 is built from 15 residues. V lost 1 base to trimming and J lost 2 bases; unmatched junction nucleotides: 3. The CDR3 is CASSLTGEPGNTIYF. The CDR3 region has the DNA TGTGCCAGCAGCTTGACAGGGGAGCCTGGAAACACCATATATTTT.

This sequence joins TRBV3-1 (or the pseudogene TRBV3-2) and TRBJ1-1; 8 bases fit TRBD1. This CDR3 region has 13 residues. Per germline, CDR1 LGHDT and CDR2 YNNKEL (reference sequence). Trimming removed 5 bases from V and 4 bases from J; junction bases left unmatched: 3. The CDR3 coding sequence is TGTGCCAGCAGCTGGACAGGGACCACTGAAGCTTTCTTT. As protein: CASSWTGTTEAFF.

This chain joins TRBV6-5 and TRBJ1-5; D is possibly TRBD1 (5 bases). The V gene's germline CDR1 is MNHEY and CDR2 SVGAGI. The CDR3 spans 15 residues. V was shortened by 2 bases and J by 6 bases, with 14 bases between the two germline ends. The CDR3 DNA follows: TGTGCCAGCAGTTACCTCAGGGATTCGAGTCAGCCCCAGCATTTT. This gives the protein CASSYLRDSSQPQHF.

The rearrangement uses TRBV19 and TRBJ2-1, with 11 bases matching TRBD2. Germline loops: CDR1 LNHDA, CDR2 SQIVND (reference sequence). The CDR3 extends over 14 amino acids. Trimming cost V 8 bases and J 1 base; bases outside gene matches: 1. This CDR3 is CASSSGRSYNEQFF. CDR3 DNA sequence: TGTGCCAGTTCTAGCGGGAGGTCCTACAATGAGCAGTTCTTC.

The count of this clone is one. This sequence joins TRBV7-6 and TRBJ2-2, with 10 nucleotides matching TRBD1. The CDR3 runs 17 residues. Germline-derived CDR1 and CDR2 are SGHVS and FNYEAQ. V gave up 2 bases and J gave up 1 base; unmatched junction bases: 4. CDR3 region: CASSLHWTGGNTGELFF. CDR3 DNA: TGTGCCAGCAGCTTACACTGGACAGGGGGGAACACCGGGGAGCTGTTTTTT.

J is TRBJ1-6 and V is TRBV19; maybe TRBD1 (5 bases). Trimming took off 3 bases at V and 7 bases at J, with 10 bases between the two ends. CDR1 is LNHDA, CDR2 SQIVND, per germline (reference sequence). The CDR3 totals 14 residues. CDR3 residues: CASSIWQGNSPLHF. CDR3 DNA: TGTGCCAGTAGTATTTGGCAGGGAAATTCACCCCTCCACTTT. The full variable domain, rest sourced from reference TRBV19 and TRBJ1-6, is DGGITQSPKYLFRKEGQNVTLSCEQNLNHDAMYWYRQDPGQGLRLIYYSQIVNDFQKGDIAEGYSVSREKKESFPLTVTSAQKNPTAFYLCASSIWQGNSPLHFGNGTRLTVT.

This sequence joins TRBV19 and TRBJ1-4; D remains ambiguous. This CDR3 has 12 residues. Germline CDR1 and CDR2: LNHDA and SQIVND (reference sequence). The V end lost 1 base, the J end lost 6 bases, and 3 bases lay between the germline ends. The CDR3 coding sequence is TGTGCCAGTAGTATAGCGGATGAAAAACTGTTTTTT. This sequence encodes CASSIADEKLFF.

V gene TRBV3-1 (or the pseudogene TRBV3-2) combines with J gene TRBJ2-1; 9 nucleotides line up with TRBD2. Trimming removed 0 bases from V and 9 bases from J; junction bases left unmatched: 9. The CDR3 consists of 16 residues. CDR1 is LGHDT, CDR2 YNNKEL, per germline (reference sequence). CDR3 region: CASSQDTREGLSEQFF. The DNA for the CDR3 is TGTGCCAGCAGCCAAGATACGCGGGAGGGCCTCAGTGAGCAGTTCTTC.

The CDR3 DNA is TGCAGCGTGGACGACAGGGGCGATGAGCAGTTCTTC. Translated: CSVDDRGDEQFF. The V and J genes are TRBV29-1 and TRBJ2-1, with 8 bases fitting TRBD1. The CDR3 has 12 residues. V lost 6 bases, J lost 8 bases, and 6 bases stayed unmatched. In germline, CDR1 is SQVTM, CDR2 ANQGSEA.